What follows are 20 T cell receptor beta chains derived from one specimen sequenced in a study of T-cell memory formation after mild COVID-19. TCRdb re-called the 5' RACE reads through MiXCR, storing one row per CDR3 protein. The sample includes hundreds of thousands of distinct CDR3 sequences, about 20% seen only once; the top ten take more than 10%. The material sequenced was PBMCs or a T cell subset sorted from them (not recorded which). The receptors come from an adult woman who had mild COVID-19 (a few samples of this study predate the infection). Cell type and time point are not known.

The V gene is TRBV6-1, the J gene TRBJ2-5; TRBD1 matches 9 bases. In germline, CDR1 is MNHNS, CDR2 SASEGT. Germline trimming cut 6 bases from V and 4 bases from J; bases unmatched to any gene: 18. The CDR3 loop spans 18 amino acids. In DNA, the CDR3 is TGTGCCAGCAGCCAAGGGATCGCGGGACAGGGAAGGAGAGAGACCCAGTACTTC. Translating it yields CASSQGIAGQGRRETQYF.

This clonotype was counted many times. The chain uses TRBV5-1 and TRBJ1-6, with 8 positions matching TRBD1. From germline, CDR1 is SGHRS and CDR2 YFSETQ. Unmatched junction bases numbered 4, after V lost 4 bases and J lost 7 bases. The CDR3 sequence is 14 residues long. This CDR3 is CASSRTGGNSPLHF. The CDR3 DNA follows: TGCGCCAGCAGCCGTACAGGGGGGAATTCACCCCTCCACTTT.

This chain connects TRBV19 to TRBJ2-3; D might be TRBD2 (5 bases). Between the trimmed V and J ends, which lost 10 bases and 1 base, there was a span of 15 bases. The CDR3 is made up of 14 amino acids. The germline V gene has CDR1 LNHDA and CDR2 SQIVND (reference sequence). CDR3 sequence reads: CATKSPGGTDTQYF. The CDR3, as DNA: TGTGCCACGAAGTCCCCCGGGGGCACAGATACGCAGTATTTT. The entire variable domain, with the rest obtained from reference TRBV19 and TRBJ2-3, is as follows: DGGITQSPKYLFRKEGQNVTLSCEQNLNHDAMYWYRQDPGQGLRLIYYSQIVNDFQKGDIAEGYSVSREKKESFPLTVTSAQKNPTAFYLCATKSPGGTDTQYFGPGTRLTVL.

The rearrangement uses TRBV18 and TRBJ2-1; D might be TRBD1 (6 bases). The CDR3 has 17 amino acids. Germline lookup yields CDR1 KGHSH and CDR2 LQKENI. The V end lost 5 bases, the J end lost 8 bases, and 25 bases lay between the germline ends. The CDR3 DNA reads TGTGCCAGCTCAGGAGCCAGATTGAACAGGGAAGTAGATGAGCAGTTCTTC. This encodes CASSGARLNREVDEQFF.

The gene calls are TRBV27 and TRBJ2-4; 8 bases are a match to TRBD1. The germline gives CDR1 MNHEY, CDR2 SMNVEV (reference sequence). The V segment lost 4 bases and the J segment 5 bases; nucleotides outside the gene matches: 4. CDR3 length: 14 amino acids. CDR3 DNA: TGTGCCAGCAGTTCCGGGACAGGTCAAAACATTCAGTACTTC. It encodes CASSSGTGQNIQYF.

This clonotype was counted only a few times. The chain links TRBV12-3 or TRBV12-4 to TRBJ1-5; tentative D call: TRBD1 (5 bases). V lost 5 bases and J 9 bases, leaving 14 bases between the germline ends. The CDR3 runs 13 residues. The CDR3 spells CASSKQDFGPQHF. For the CDR3, the DNA is TGTGCCAGCAGTAAACAGGATTTCGGGCCCCAGCATTTT.

This clonotype was picked up a small number of times. This rearrangement joins TRBV24-1 to TRBJ2-1; the match to TRBD2 covers 16 bases. V was clipped by 9 bases and J by 7 bases; unmatched bases: 5. The CDR3 loop spans 15 amino acids. The germline CDR1 and CDR2 sequences are KGHDR and SFDVKD. The CDR3 is CATSGTSGRENEQFF. CDR3 sequence (DNA): TGTGCCACCTCCGGGACTAGCGGGAGGGAAAATGAGCAGTTCTTC.

This clonotype came up a few times. This chain links TRBV15 with TRBJ1-5, with 7 bases matching TRBD1. Germline CDR1 reads LNHNV; CDR2 reads YYDKDF (reference sequence). The CDR3 totals 16 residues. The V and J ends lost 0 bases and 3 bases, in that order; junction bases with no gene match: 5. The CDR3, as DNA: TGTGCCACCAGCAGAGAAGCGACAGGGATCAATCAGCCCCAGCATTTT. It translates to CATSREATGINQPQHF.

The rearrangement links TRBV7-3 to TRBJ2-6; the D is unclear. This CDR3 region has 16 residues. V lost 8 bases and J 0 bases, leaving 14 bases between the germline ends. Germline V gene sequence: CDR1 SGHTA, CDR2 FQGTGA. For the CDR3, the DNA is TGTGCCAGCCCCCACAAGCGTAACTCTGGGGCCAACGTCCTGACTTTC. Residues: CASPHKRNSGANVLTF.

This clonotype was recorded once. The V gene is TRBV12-3 or TRBV12-4, the J gene TRBJ1-1; 8 nucleotides align to TRBD1. Trimming removed 6 bases from V and 6 bases from J; junction bases left unmatched: 9. There are 14 residues in the CDR3. The CDR3 is CASSTQGARAEAFF. The CDR3 nucleotides are TGTGCCAGCAGCACGCAGGGGGCTCGGGCTGAAGCTTTCTTT.

This clonotype was detected only a few times. The chain is built from TRBV14 and TRBJ2-1; 7 nucleotides match TRBD2. From germline, CDR1 is SGHDN and CDR2 FVKESK. The junction had 13 bases not matched to a gene; V was cut back by 1 base and J by 10 bases. The CDR3 is 16 residues long. The DNA for the CDR3 is TGTGCCAGCAGCCAAGGGCTAGCGGCGTACTCACGGGAGCAGTTCTTC. Its translation: CASSQGLAAYSREQFF.

This clonotype was observed a few times. This rearrangement joins TRBV5-1 to TRBJ1-6; D is undetermined. From germline, CDR1 is SGHRS and CDR2 YFSETQ. V lost 7 bases, J lost 13 bases, and 21 bases lay in between. The CDR3 is 14 residues long. The CDR3 region is CASRTEGIQSPLHF. CDR3 nucleotide sequence: TGCGCCAGCCGCACTGAGGGAATTCAAAGCCCCCTCCACTTT.

This chain joins TRBV15 and TRBJ2-1, with a tentative D call TRBD1 (5 bases). This CDR3 has 13 residues. Germline CDR1 reads LNHNV; CDR2 reads YYDKDF (reference sequence). V dropped 7 bases and J dropped 4 bases, with 11 bases sitting between them. The CDR3 region has the DNA TGTGCCACCATGATTAAGGGGTACAATGAGCAGTTCTTC. It translates to CATMIKGYNEQFF. The full variable domain, completed using reference TRBV15 and TRBJ2-1, is DAMVIQNPRYQVTQFGKPVTLSCSQTLNHNVMYWYQQKSSQAPKLLFHYYDKDFNNEADTPDNFQSRRPNTSFCFLDIRSPGLGDTAMYLCATMIKGYNEQFFGPGTRLTVL.

This clonotype has only a few counts. DNA for the CDR3: TGCAGTGCTAGAGGGACCGGGAGGCAGATCTACGAGCAGTACTTC. Protein: CSARGTGRQIYEQYF. The V call is TRBV20-1, the J call TRBJ2-7, with 7 bases that match TRBD2. The germline V gene has CDR1 DFQATT and CDR2 SNEGSKA (reference sequence). This CDR3 spans 15 amino acids. Trimming took 1 base from V and 3 from J; bases not matched to a gene: 9.

This chain uses TRBV5-1 with TRBJ2-1; 9 bases are a match to TRBD2. Germline V lookup: CDR1 SGHRS, CDR2 YFSETQ. The CDR3 is made up of 16 amino acids. V lost 0 bases, J lost 5 bases, and 6 bases stayed unmatched. The CDR3, as DNA: TGCGCCAGCAGCTTGGGGGGTAGCGGGGGTCACAATGAGCAGTTCTTC. It specifies CASSLGGSGGHNEQFF.

This clonotype was counted only a few times. V usage is TRBV5-6 and J usage is TRBJ2-2, with TRBD1 as a possible D gene (6 bases). Germline V gene sequence: CDR1 SGHDT, CDR2 YYEEEE. V was cut by 0 bases and J by 6 bases, with 12 bases left in between. There are 15 residues in the CDR3. This CDR3 reads CASSLDRELAGELFF. For the CDR3, the DNA is TGTGCCAGCAGCTTGGACAGGGAACTCGCCGGGGAGCTGTTTTTT.

This clonotype was found a few times. V is TRBV12-3 or TRBV12-4 and J is TRBJ1-5; D is uncertain. This CDR3 comprises 16 residues. V lost 3 bases, J lost 4 bases, and 16 bases lay in between. CDR3 nucleotides: TGTGCCAGCAGTTTGAGGTTGGGGATGGAGAATCAGCCCCAGCATTTT. Translated, it gives CASSLRLGMENQPQHF.

This chain connects TRBV6-5 to TRBJ1-2, with D maybe TRBD1 (5 bases). There are 15 residues in the CDR3. V was trimmed by 7 bases and J by 4 bases, leaving 19 bases between them. The germline CDR1 and CDR2 sequences are MNHEY and SVGAGI. CDR3 sequence: CASNAQGSGPYGYTF. The CDR3 coding sequence is TGTGCCAGCAACGCCCAGGGAAGCGGGCCCTATGGCTACACCTTC.

This chain joins TRBV3-1 and TRBJ1-6; D is ambiguous. The V gene's germline CDR1 is LGHDT and CDR2 YNNKEL (reference sequence). Trimming removed 7 bases from V and 10 bases from J, with 17 bases in between. The CDR3 is made up of 14 amino acids. The CDR3 protein is CASNQIRVGSPLHF. CDR3 in DNA: TGTGCCAGCAACCAGATAAGGGTGGGCTCACCCCTCCACTTT.

The gene calls are TRBV24-1 and TRBJ2-3; D might be TRBD2 (5 bases). V was pared by 0 bases and J by 9 bases, with 12 bases between. CDR1 is KGHDR, CDR2 SFDVKD, per germline. This CDR3 comprises 14 residues. The CDR3: CATSDLRGPVTQYF. The CDR3 coding sequence is TGTGCCACCAGTGATTTGCGAGGGCCGGTGACGCAGTATTTT.